This record looks at one TCR beta chain sequence and its context. Its specificity is not known. TCRdb fed the RT-PCR reads into MiXCR, producing one record per CDR3 protein. The sample shows more than 150,000 distinct CDR3 sequences, around 9% of them seen only once. This specimen belongs to a study of response to subunit inactivated influenza vaccine. V lost 3 bases, J lost 2 bases, and 20 bases lay in between. The length of the CDR3 is 16 residues. From germline, CDR1 is DFQATT and CDR2 SNEGSKA (reference sequence). Study outcomes and limitations: Researchers suggested that each seasonal influenza vaccination recruits few new T cells.

The origin of this receptor is a man in his fifties who received an inactivated influenza vaccine. The chain recombines TRBV20-1 with TRBJ2-7; weak D call: TRBD2 (6 bases). The sequencing here drew on non-naive T cells sorted from PBMCs, taken on the day of vaccination. CDR3 in DNA: TGCAGTGCTAGTACGGGATCCGGGCGGGGAACCTACGAGCAGTACTTC. This codes for CSASTGSGRGTYEQYF.